Described below is a single T cell receptor (beta chain) sequence and its context. This entry is derived from a study of T cells in Graves' hyperthyroidism and ophthalmopathy. Germline assignment: CDR1 LNHDA and CDR2 SQIVND (reference sequence). The length of the CDR3 is 15 residues. Trimming cost V 5 bases and J 2 bases; bases outside gene matches: 7. TCR beta CDR3 sequences were amplified from RNA transcripts. The primer set for the first-round RT-PCR of the TCR CDR3 was HTBI. TCRdb processed the multiplex PCR reads anew with MiXCR; each CDR3 protein has one entry. This sample has about 360,000 distinct CDR3 sequences, with about 18% found just once.

This chain joins TRBV19 and TRBJ1-2; TRBD1 agrees at 8 bases. The sequenced sample consisted of blood. This clonotype was obtained from a woman younger than 35 with Graves' hyperthyroidism. The DNA for the CDR3 is TGTGCCAGTAGTCGACAGGGGAGAAACAACTATGGCTACACCTTC. It specifies CASSRQGRNNYGYTF.